This TCR beta chain was sequenced in a study of T cell repertoires in cytomegalovirus infection. The study's findings and limits: Dominating the ex vivo response were TCR beta clonotypes that were CMV-specific and HLA-C-restricted.

TCRdb used MiXCR to reprocess the reads, holding one entry per CDR3 protein. The repertoire holds fewer than 900,000 distinct CDR3 sequences, with around 29% as singletons. V lost 4 bases to trimming and J lost 10 bases, with 17 bases between them. Looked up from germline, CDR1 is LGHNA and CDR2 is YNFKEQ. This CDR3 comprises 14 residues. This clonotype occurred a few times. Its specificity is not known. The chain has TRBV4-2 and TRBJ2-1; D might be TRBD2 (5 bases). The sequence came from a human donor in good health (CMV status not recorded). Some clones in this sample may be carry-over from other donors' samples. The sequencing used cultured CD8+ T cells from PBMCs, collected from culture after CMV antigen stimulation. The DNA for the CDR3 is TGTGCCAGCAGCCCCGGGGTTGGGCAAAGGGAGCAGTTCTTC. Amino acids: CASSPGVGQREQFF.